One TCR beta chain is described in this entry. Its specificity is unknown. The source of the sample is a study of T cells in Graves' hyperthyroidism and ophthalmopathy. Using RNA transcripts as the source, TCR beta CDR3 regions were amplified. RT-PCR in the first round (using the HTBI primer set) targeted the TCR CDR3. MiXCR was run by TCRdb on the multiplex PCR reads, yielding one entry per CDR3 protein. The data show some 570,000 distinct CDR3 sequences, with about 15% seen just once and 17% held by the top ten. Diagnoses were established using clinical symptoms, serum thyroxine and TRAb, thyroid ultrasound and orbital computed tomography. The PBMCs were taken from approximately 9 ml of fresh peripheral blood. Study results and caveats: Progression to ophthalmopathy was predicted a median of about six months early. Peripheral blood also featured most of the thyroid clonotypes expanded above 0.001.

The receptor was derived from a young woman with Graves' ophthalmopathy. The sample consisted of blood.

The CDR3 protein is CASSAVGQGKNEQFF. CDR3 nucleotides: TGTGCCAGCAGCGCAGTGGGACAGGGTAAGAATGAGCAGTTCTTC. The rearrangement uses TRBV7-9 and TRBJ2-1, with 9 bases fitting TRBD1. J was trimmed by 7 bases and V by 5 bases; bases with no gene match: 9. The germline V gene encodes CDR1 SEHNR and CDR2 FQNEAQ (reference sequence). The CDR3 length is 15 residues.